This entry lists 20 T cell receptor beta chains sequenced from one sample in a study of blood T cell repertoires in COVID-19. The repertoire was sequenced with immunoSEQ multiplex PCR; TCRdb's copy has only in-frame clones and lacks some. The data hold over 25,000 clones, with 90% to 95% observed a single time. Material: peripheral blood. These receptor sequences come from a man in his sixties with acute or convalescent COVID-19.

The chain employs TRBV5-1 and TRBJ2-7; D call uncertain. Trimming shortened V by 1 base and J by 2 bases, and 13 bases separated the two germline ends. CDR1 is SGHRS and CDR2 is YFSETQ in the germline V gene. This CDR3 contains 15 residues. The CDR3 reads CASSLSTAWAYEQYF. The DNA for the CDR3 is TGCGCCAGCAGCTTGAGTACAGCCTGGGCCTACGAGCAGTACTTC.

The chain combines TRBV4-2 with TRBJ2-6; the match to TRBD2 covers 14 bases. Germline CDR1 is LGHNA and CDR2 is YNFKEQ. This CDR3 has 18 residues. The junction had 2 bases not matched to a gene; V was cut back by 4 bases and J by 0 bases. CDR3 protein: CASSPGLAGGSGANVLTF. The CDR3 region has the DNA TGTGCCAGCAGCCCCGGACTAGCGGGAGGCTCTGGGGCCAACGTCCTGACTTTC.

This chain links TRBV3-1 (or the pseudogene TRBV3-2) with TRBJ2-1, with 7 positions matching TRBD2. V lost 5 bases, J lost 6 bases, and 10 bases stayed unmatched. The germline V gene has CDR1 LGHDT and CDR2 YNNKEL (reference sequence). CDR3 length: 15 residues. In DNA, the CDR3 is TGTGCCAGCAGCTGGACCCTCACTAGCGCCAATGAGCAGTTCTTC. Amino acids: CASSWTLTSANEQFF.

The chain couples TRBV7-2 to TRBJ2-3, with 8 bases aligning to TRBD2. Looked up from germline, CDR1 is SGHTA and CDR2 is FQGNSA. CDR3 size: 16 residues. J gave up 2 bases and V 2 bases, and 6 bases lay outside the gene matches. This CDR3 reads CASSLNRLASTDTQYF. The DNA of the CDR3 is TGTGCCAGCAGCTTAAATAGACTAGCGTCCACAGATACGCAGTATTTT. Looking up the rest from reference TRBV7-2 and TRBJ2-3 gives the full variable domain: GAGVSQSPSNKVTEKGKDVELRCDPISGHTALYWYRQSLGQGLEFLIYFQGNSAPDKSGLPSDRFSAERTGGSVSTLTIQRTQQEDSAVYLCASSLNRLASTDTQYFGPGTRLTVL.

The chain carries TRBV7-3 and TRBJ2-3; 7 bases match TRBD1. CDR3 size: 16 residues. CDR1 and CDR2 (germline): SGHTA, FQGTGA. Unmatched junction bases numbered 10, after V lost 4 bases and J lost 3 bases. Here the CDR3 DNA reads TGTGCCAGCAGCTCCCAGGGGCGACAGGGAACAGATACGCAGTATTTT. Amino acid sequence: CASSSQGRQGTDTQYF.

The J gene is TRBJ2-1, the V gene TRBV7-2; TRBD2 matches 13 bases. CDR3 length equals 17 residues. Germline trimming cut 0 bases from V and 8 bases from J; bases unmatched to any gene: 7. Germline CDR1 is SGHTA and CDR2 is FQGNSA. Here the CDR3 reads CASSLARGTSGEDEQFF. CDR3 in DNA: TGTGCCAGCAGCTTAGCGAGGGGGACTAGCGGGGAGGATGAGCAGTTCTTC.

The chain joins TRBV7-2 to TRBJ2-5; D perhaps matches TRBD2 (5 bases). The ends were cut back, 4 bases at V and 1 base at J, with 10 bases in the middle. CDR3 length equals 14 residues. Germline values: CDR1 SGHTA, CDR2 FQGNSA. The CDR3 reads CASSSTRTQETQYF. The CDR3 nucleotides read TGTGCCAGCAGCTCCACTAGAACCCAAGAGACCCAGTACTTC.

The chain uses TRBV24-1 and TRBJ1-1; D possibly corresponds to TRBD1 (5 bases). With 9 bases removed from V and 4 bases from J, the gap between germline ends came to 11 bases. The CDR3 has 12 amino acids. Germline values: CDR1 KGHDR, CDR2 SFDVKD. The chain's CDR3 is CATRGVGTEAFF. The CDR3 nucleotides are TGTGCCACCCGGGGGGTGGGCACTGAAGCTTTCTTT.

The chain carries TRBV2 and TRBJ2-7, with 7 nucleotides matching TRBD1. Germline lookup yields CDR1 SNHLY and CDR2 FYNNEI. Unmatched junction bases numbered 10, after V lost 10 bases and J lost 1 base. The CDR3 length is 14 residues. The CDR3 region is CAIRDREGSYEQYF. Written as DNA, the CDR3 is TGTGCCATTCGGGACAGAGAGGGTTCCTACGAGCAGTACTTC. Combining the CDR3 with reference TRBV2 and TRBJ2-7 gives the whole variable domain EPEVTQTPSHQVTQMGQEVILRCVPISNHLYFYWYRQILGQKVEFLVSFYNNEISEKSEIFDDQFSVERPDGSNFTLKIRSTKLEDSAMYFCAIRDREGSYEQYFGPGTRLTVT.

The rearrangement links TRBV6-1 to TRBJ2-1; the D gene is possibly TRBD2 (5 bases). The germline gives CDR1 MNHNS, CDR2 SASEGT. V lost 1 base and J lost 8, with 12 bases in between. The CDR3 spans 14 residues. The CDR3 protein is CASSEGELADEQFF. CDR3 coding DNA: TGTGCCAGCAGTGAAGGGGAGCTAGCCGATGAGCAGTTCTTC.

The chain combines TRBV3-1 (or the pseudogene TRBV3-2) with TRBJ1-2, with D possibly TRBD1 on 5 matching bases. There are 14 residues in the CDR3. Germline V gives CDR1 LGHDT, CDR2 YNNKEL (reference sequence). V was cut by 1 base and J by 6 bases, with 12 bases left in between. CDR3 coding DNA: TGTGCCAGCAGCCAAGTCCAGGGAAACAATGGCTACACCTTC. Translating gives CASSQVQGNNGYTF.

The V call is TRBV4-1, the J call TRBJ1-3; D perhaps matches TRBD1 (6 bases). The CDR3 is 15 amino acids. V lost 4 bases, J lost 4 bases, and 14 bases lay in between. The germline gives CDR1 MGHRA, CDR2 YSYEKL. The CDR3 here is CASSPQDSAGNTIYF. DNA of the CDR3: TGCGCCAGCAGCCCCCAGGACAGTGCCGGAAACACCATATATTTT.

The V call is TRBV7-9, the J call TRBJ1-1; 9 positions agree with TRBD1. The CDR3 is 16 amino acids. CDR1 is SEHNR and CDR2 is FQNEAQ in the germline V gene (reference sequence). V lost 5 bases to trimming and J lost 5 bases; unmatched junction nucleotides: 12. The CDR3, as DNA: TGTGCCAGCAGCCGCCAAGCGGGACAGGGCTTTACTGAAGCTTTCTTT. It codes for CASSRQAGQGFTEAFF.

The chain couples TRBV12-3 or TRBV12-4 to TRBJ2-7; D is possibly TRBD2 (6 bases). The CDR3 covers 10 residues. Trimming pared 6 bases from V and 8 bases from J, leaving 8 bases between. This CDR3 is CASREGQQYV. DNA of the CDR3: TGTGCCAGCAGGGAGGGCCAGCAGTACGTC.

The V and J genes are TRBV30 and TRBJ2-2; TRBD2 might be the D (6 bases). The CDR3 sequence is 14 residues long. The V end lost 6 bases, the J end lost 4 bases, and 15 bases lay between the germline ends. Germline V gene sequence: CDR1 GTSNPN, CDR2 SVGIG (reference sequence). CDR3 residues: CACRAGLGTGELFF. As DNA, the CDR3 is TGTGCCTGCAGGGCGGGGCTAGGCACCGGGGAGCTGTTTTTT. The variable domain in full, completed from reference TRBV30 and TRBJ2-2, reads SQTIHQWPATLVQPVGSPLSLECTVEGTSNPNLYWYRQAAGRGLQLLFYSVGIGQISSEVPQNLSASRPQDRQFILSSKKLLLSDSGFYLCACRAGLGTGELFFGEGSRLTVL.

V is TRBV4-1 and J is TRBJ2-5; TRBD2 agrees at 8 bases. The CDR3 is made up of 16 amino acids. CDR1 and CDR2 (germline): MGHRA, YSYEKL. V dropped 5 bases and J dropped 2; count of bases not matched to a gene: 10. The CDR3 here is CASSFRTSLRQETQYF. The CDR3 nucleotides are TGCGCCAGCAGCTTCCGGACTAGCCTCAGACAAGAGACCCAGTACTTC.

This chain joins TRBV5-5 and TRBJ2-6; D might be TRBD2 (6 bases). The germline V gene has CDR1 SGHKS and CDR2 YYEKEE (reference sequence). The CDR3 sequence is 18 residues long. Trimming shortened V by 4 bases and J by 0 bases, and 17 bases separated the two germline ends. In DNA form, the CDR3 reads TGTGCCAGCAGCCGGCGGGGACTGGACATCTCTGGGGCCAACGTCCTGACTTTC. Translation gives CASSRRGLDISGANVLTF.

V usage is TRBV11-2 and J usage is TRBJ1-5; 7 bases line up with TRBD1. Germline trimming cut 0 bases from V and 4 bases from J; bases unmatched to any gene: 3. The V gene's germline CDR1 is SGHAT and CDR2 FQNNGV. This CDR3 comprises 15 residues. CDR3 nucleotides: TGTGCCAGCAGCTTAGATGTGACAGGGAATCAGCCCCAGCATTTT. Residues: CASSLDVTGNQPQHF.

The chain joins TRBV2 to TRBJ2-5; 13 nucleotides match TRBD2. Trimming at V came to 8 bases and at J to 5 bases, leaving 5 bases not matched to a gene. Germline loops: CDR1 SNHLY, CDR2 FYNNEI. CDR3 length: 14 residues. CDR3: CASRLAGGRETQYF. The CDR3 DNA is TGTGCCAGCCGACTAGCGGGAGGCCGGGAGACCCAGTACTTC. Full variable domain (outside the CDR3, taken from reference TRBV2 and TRBJ2-5): EPEVTQTPSHQVTQMGQEVILRCVPISNHLYFYWYRQILGQKVEFLVSFYNNEISEKSEIFDDQFSVERPDGSNFTLKIRSTKLEDSAMYFCASRLAGGRETQYFGPGTRLLVL.

The V gene is TRBV5-5, the J gene TRBJ2-2, with 12 bases aligning to TRBD1. This CDR3 comprises 16 residues. Germline assignment: CDR1 SGHKS and CDR2 YYEKEE (reference sequence). V lost 0 bases to trimming and J lost 5 bases; unmatched junction nucleotides: 2. CDR3 region: CASSLGDRGRTGELFF. Written as DNA, the CDR3 is TGTGCCAGCAGCTTGGGGGACAGGGGGCGAACCGGGGAGCTGTTTTTT.